The 3 T cell receptor beta chains listed next were all sequenced from one sample in a study of blood T cell repertoires in COVID-19. This table comes from immunoSEQ multiplex PCR, and its TCRdb copy is limited to in-frame clones, with some not included. The sample contains about 150,000 clones, approximately 80% of which appear only once. What was sequenced was peripheral blood. The receptors shown here come from a woman aged 60-70 years with acute or convalescent COVID-19.

This chain joins TRBV18 and TRBJ2-5; 7 bases match TRBD2. The junction had 4 bases not matched to a gene; V was cut back by 1 base and J by 5 bases. CDR3 length: 14 residues. CDR1 is KGHSH, CDR2 LQKENI, per germline. The CDR3 DNA reads as TGTGCCAGCTCACCACGGGCGGGAGTGGAGACCCAGTACTTC. As protein: CASSPRAGVETQYF.

The rearrangement uses TRBV6-6 and TRBJ2-7, with 7 bases fitting TRBD2. Germline V lookup: CDR1 MNHNY, CDR2 SVGAGI (reference sequence). Germline trimming cut 2 bases from V and 2 bases from J; bases unmatched to any gene: 3. The length of the CDR3 is 14 residues. CDR3 in DNA: TGTGCCAGCAGTTACGTGACTAGCACCTACGAGCAGTACTTC. This encodes CASSYVTSTYEQYF.

The rearrangement links TRBV5-4 to TRBJ2-3; 7 positions agree with TRBD2. The CDR3 is made up of 13 amino acids. J gave up 6 bases and V 9 bases, and 10 bases lay outside the gene matches. In germline, CDR1 is SGHNT, CDR2 YYREEE (reference sequence). For the CDR3, the DNA is TGTGCCACCTCCGCCCGGGGGGTCGATACGCAGTATTTT. Translation: CATSARGVDTQYF.